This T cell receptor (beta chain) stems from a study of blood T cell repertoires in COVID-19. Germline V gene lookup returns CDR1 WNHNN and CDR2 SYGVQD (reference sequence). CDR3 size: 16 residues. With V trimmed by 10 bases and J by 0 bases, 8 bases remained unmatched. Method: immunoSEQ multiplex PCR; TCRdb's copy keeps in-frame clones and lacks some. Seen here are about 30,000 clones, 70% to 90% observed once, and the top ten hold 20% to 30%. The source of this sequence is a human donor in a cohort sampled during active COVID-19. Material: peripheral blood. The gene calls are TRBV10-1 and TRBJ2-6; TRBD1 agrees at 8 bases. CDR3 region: CATSRQGFSGANVLTF. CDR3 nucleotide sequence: TGCGCCACCTCAAGACAGGGGTTCTCTGGGGCCAACGTCCTGACTTTC.